These 31 T cell receptor beta chains share one sample of origin, sequenced in a study of cytomegalovirus exposure and HLA in healthy donors. A multiplex PCR was run with 60 Vbeta primers and 13 Jbeta primers. Here immunoSEQ multiplex PCR was the method, and the copy in TCRdb shows in-frame clones only, minus some. This table has more than 90,000 clones, roughly 80% appearing once. The sequenced sample consisted of PBMCs. The receptors were gathered from a woman aged 55-70 years in good health and CMV-seronegative.

This chain uses TRBV5-4 with TRBJ1-2; 8 bases line up with TRBD1. The V gene's germline CDR1 is SGHNT and CDR2 YYREEE (reference sequence). The CDR3 runs 17 residues. Unmatched junction bases numbered 13, after V lost 4 bases and J lost 2 bases. DNA for the CDR3: TGTGCCAGCAGCCCGGGACAGGAAGCCTTCTGGAACTATGGCTACACCTTC. This encodes CASSPGQEAFWNYGYTF.

The chain combines TRBV30 with TRBJ2-2; 7 positions match TRBD2. Per germline, CDR1 GTSNPN and CDR2 SVGIG (reference sequence). The CDR3 has 15 residues. V shed 6 bases, J shed 1 base, and the junction held 8 bases outside the gene matches. This CDR3 reads CACNLAERNTGELFF. CDR3 DNA sequence: TGTGCCTGCAACCTAGCGGAGAGGAACACCGGGGAGCTGTTTTTT. Full variable domain (outside the CDR3, taken from reference TRBV30 and TRBJ2-2): SQTIHQWPATLVQPVGSPLSLECTVEGTSNPNLYWYRQAAGRGLQLLFYSVGIGQISSEVPQNLSASRPQDRQFILSSKKLLLSDSGFYLCACNLAERNTGELFFGEGSRLTVL.

This rearrangement joins TRBV6-5 to TRBJ2-7; perhaps TRBD1 as D (6 bases). CDR1 and CDR2 from the germline V gene are MNHEY and SVGAGI. CDR3 length equals 16 residues. V was cut by 1 base and J by 1 base, with 14 bases left in between. Written as DNA, the CDR3 is TGTGCCAGCAGTTACTTTGCAGGGGTTGCATCCTACGAGCAGTACTTC. The encoded protein is CASSYFAGVASYEQYF.

The gene calls are TRBV28 and TRBJ1-2; D is undetermined. CDR1 is MDHEN and CDR2 is SYDVKM in the germline V gene. The germline V and J ends were trimmed by 3 bases and 8 bases, with 13 bases remaining between them. There are 13 residues in the CDR3. The CDR3 reads CASSLRAPLGYTF. The CDR3 DNA reads as TGTGCCAGCAGTTTGCGGGCTCCCCTCGGCTACACCTTC.

This rearrangement joins TRBV20-1 to TRBJ2-1; the D is unclear. V was shortened by 2 bases and J by 9 bases, with 8 bases between the two germline ends. The CDR3 totals 11 residues. Germline V gene lookup returns CDR1 DFQATT and CDR2 SNEGSKA (reference sequence). The DNA of the CDR3 is TGCAGTGCTAGACTAGTGGCTGAGCAGTTCTTC. This encodes CSARLVAEQFF.

V gene TRBV11-2 combines with J gene TRBJ2-3, with TRBD2 identical over 11 bases. V shed 2 bases and J 0 bases; nucleotides not matched to a gene: 7. Germline V gene lookup returns CDR1 SGHAT and CDR2 FQNNGV. CDR3 size: 18 residues. The CDR3 reads CASSLRTSGGVSTDTQYF. CDR3 nucleotides: TGTGCCAGCAGCTTACGTACTAGCGGGGGTGTAAGCACAGATACGCAGTATTTT.

The chain links TRBV7-9 to TRBJ2-2; weak D call: TRBD1 (5 bases). The germline V gene encodes CDR1 SEHNR and CDR2 FQNEAQ (reference sequence). V shed 3 bases and J shed 7 bases, with 12 bases lying between them. The CDR3 is 14 amino acids. The CDR3 nucleotides are TGTGCCAGCAGCTTGTTGGGGCTCGGCGGGGAGCTGTTTTTT. It specifies CASSLLGLGGELFF. Filled out from reference TRBV7-9 and TRBJ2-2, the complete variable domain reads DTGVSQNPRHKITKRGQNVTFRCDPISEHNRLYWYRQTLGQGPEFLTYFQNEAQLEKSRLLSDRFSAERPKGSFSTLEIQRTEQGDSAMYLCASSLLGLGGELFFGEGSRLTVL.

The genes are TRBV27 and TRBJ2-7; D gene ambiguous. Germline lookup yields CDR1 MNHEY and CDR2 SMNVEV (reference sequence). Trimming pared 5 bases from V and 5 bases from J, leaving 13 bases between. The CDR3 totals 13 residues. CDR3 sequence reads: CASSPLGPNEQYF. For the CDR3, the DNA is TGTGCCAGCAGTCCCCTAGGTCCCAACGAGCAGTACTTC.

This chain joins TRBV6-5 and TRBJ2-7; 9 nucleotides agree with TRBD2. V lost 6 bases, J lost 4 bases, and 7 bases stayed unmatched. The CDR3 totals 14 residues. CDR1 is MNHEY and CDR2 is SVGAGI in the germline V gene. The CDR3 reads CASSLSGGPYEQYF. The CDR3, as DNA: TGTGCCAGCAGCCTTAGCGGGGGCCCTTACGAGCAGTACTTC.

The chain carries TRBV7-2 and TRBJ1-4, with D perhaps TRBD1 (6 bases). There are 16 residues in the CDR3. CDR1 is SGHTA and CDR2 is FQGNSA in the germline V gene. V lost 3 bases, J lost 0 bases, and 11 bases lay in between. The CDR3 region is CASSFGQYATNEKLFF. DNA for the CDR3: TGTGCCAGCAGCTTTGGACAGTACGCAACTAATGAAAAACTGTTTTTT. Full variable domain (missing parts from reference TRBV7-2 and TRBJ1-4): GAGVSQSPSNKVTEKGKDVELRCDPISGHTALYWYRQSLGQGLEFLIYFQGNSAPDKSGLPSDRFSAERTGGSVSTLTIQRTQQEDSAVYLCASSFGQYATNEKLFFGSGTQLSVL.

This clone is a singleton in its sample. The chain carries TRBV27 and TRBJ2-5; 7 bases align to TRBD2. CDR3 length equals 14 residues. V lost 5 bases, J lost 2 bases, and 5 bases stayed unmatched. Germline V gene lookup returns CDR1 MNHEY and CDR2 SMNVEV (reference sequence). For the CDR3, the DNA is TGTGCCAGCAGTACGAGCGGGACTCAAGAGACCCAGTACTTC. This codes for CASSTSGTQETQYF.

The CDR3 DNA sequence: TGTGCCAGCAGCCAAGGACTAGCGGGGGGTTACGAGCAGTACTTC. Translated, it gives CASSQGLAGGYEQYF. V gene TRBV14 combines with J gene TRBJ2-7; 13 nucleotides align to TRBD2. The length of the CDR3 is 15 residues. The germline V gene encodes CDR1 SGHDN and CDR2 FVKESK. V was clipped by 1 base and J by 4 bases; unmatched bases: 1. Using reference TRBV14 and TRBJ2-7 for the parts outside the CDR3, the full variable domain is EAGVTQFPSHSVIEKGQTVTLRCDPISGHDNLYWYRRVMGKEIKFLLHFVKESKQDESGMPNNRFLAERTGGTYSTLKVQPAELEDSGVYFCASSQGLAGGYEQYFGPGTRLTVT.

V and J are TRBV30 and TRBJ2-7, with D maybe TRBD1 (5 bases). Per germline, CDR1 GTSNPN and CDR2 SVGIG (reference sequence). V was trimmed by 1 base and J by 3 bases, leaving 7 bases between them. This CDR3 is built from 12 residues. The CDR3 region is CAWSEGDYEQYF. The CDR3 DNA is TGTGCCTGGAGTGAAGGGGACTACGAGCAGTACTTC.

The genes are TRBV6-6 and TRBJ1-3; D is unresolved. The CDR3 extends over 13 amino acids. The germline V and J ends were trimmed by 7 bases and 2 bases, with 9 bases remaining between them. Germline V CDR1 and CDR2: MNHNY, SVGAGI (reference sequence). The CDR3 coding sequence is TGTGCCAGCATAAGTACGGCTGGAAACACCATATATTTT. Its protein product is CASISTAGNTIYF.

This clone was observed a handful of times. The rearrangement links TRBV4-3 to TRBJ1-4; tentatively, D is TRBD1 (6 bases). Trimming stripped 2 bases from V and 3 bases from J, with 13 bases between. Germline CDR1 is LGHNA and CDR2 is YSLEER. The CDR3 sequence is 16 residues long. The CDR3 reads CASSQTGGRANEKLFF. In DNA form, the CDR3 reads TGCGCCAGCAGCCAAACCGGGGGGCGGGCTAATGAAAAACTGTTTTTT.

This chain links TRBV4-2 with TRBJ2-1; 9 bases fit TRBD1. Trimming took 0 bases from V and 5 from J; bases not matched to a gene: 2. This CDR3 is built from 15 residues. Germline V CDR1 and CDR2: LGHNA, YNFKEQ. CDR3 DNA: TGTGCCAGCAGCCAAGATGGGACAGGGAACAATGAGCAGTTCTTC. It translates to CASSQDGTGNNEQFF.

This clone has just a few counts. The chain combines TRBV7-8 with TRBJ1-1, with a weak D call TRBD1 (6 bases). Germline CDR1 SGHVS, CDR2 FQNEAQ. CDR3 length: 17 residues. The V gene lost 4 bases and the J gene lost 2 bases, with 20 bases spanning the gap. CDR3 DNA: TGTGCCAGCAGCTCGTACAGGGCCTCAAGGGGTAACACTGAAGCTTTCTTT. Protein sequence: CASSSYRASRGNTEAFF.

The chain combines TRBV6-5 with TRBJ1-1; 9 nucleotides line up with TRBD1. The length of the CDR3 is 14 residues. V was pared by 5 bases and J by 8 bases, with 9 bases of the junction left unmatched. Germline CDR1 reads MNHEY; CDR2 reads SVGAGI. CDR3 amino acids: CASSPLRGQGEAFF. In nucleotides, the CDR3 is TGTGCCAGCAGTCCCCTCCGCGGACAGGGGGAAGCTTTCTTT.

This sequence joins TRBV5-6 and TRBJ1-2; 7 positions agree with TRBD1. J was trimmed by 2 bases and V by 6 bases; bases with no gene match: 7. The CDR3 sequence is 14 residues long. CDR1 and CDR2 (germline): SGHDT, YYEEEE. The CDR3 region is CASIHSQGNYGYTF. CDR3 coding DNA: TGTGCCAGCATACACTCACAGGGGAACTATGGCTACACCTTC.

This clone appeared a few times. The J gene is TRBJ1-2, the V gene TRBV10-3; D remains unclear. Per the germline V gene, CDR1 is ENHRY and CDR2 is SYGVKD. The ends were cut back, 11 bases at V and 2 bases at J, with 9 bases in the middle. The CDR3 has 11 residues. As DNA, the CDR3 is TGTGCCTGCGGGGAGAACTATGGCTACACCTTC. This gives the protein CACGENYGYTF.

The genes are TRBV6-5 and TRBJ2-2; perhaps TRBD2 as D (6 bases). The CDR3 extends over 13 amino acids. V dropped 0 bases and J dropped 7 bases, with 6 bases sitting between them. Germline assignment: CDR1 MNHEY and CDR2 SVGAGI. This CDR3 is CASSYSSGGELFF. CDR3 sequence (DNA): TGTGCCAGCAGTTACTCTAGCGGCGGGGAGCTGTTTTTT.

This clone was seen just once. This chain links TRBV10-3 with TRBJ1-2, with a weak D call TRBD1 (6 bases). The V gene lost 3 bases and the J gene lost 5 bases, with 13 bases spanning the gap. Germline-derived CDR1 and CDR2 are ENHRY and SYGVKD. This CDR3 has 14 residues. CDR3 protein: CAISEKGGAYGYTF. The CDR3 DNA is TGTGCCATCAGTGAAAAAGGGGGGGCGTATGGCTACACCTTC.

This chain links TRBV2 with TRBJ2-5; the D gene is possibly TRBD2 (5 bases). There are 12 residues in the CDR3. Trimming cost V 8 bases and J 1 base, with 8 bases left between them. In germline, CDR1 is SNHLY, CDR2 FYNNEI. The CDR3 loop is CASGAVQETQYF. For the CDR3, the DNA is TGTGCCAGCGGAGCGGTCCAAGAGACCCAGTACTTC.

The V and J genes are TRBV5-1 and TRBJ1-5, with D perhaps matching TRBD1 (5 bases). The germline V gene has CDR1 SGHRS and CDR2 YFSETQ. V gave up 3 bases and J gave up 3 bases, with 10 bases separating them. The CDR3 runs 14 residues. CDR3 sequence (DNA): TGCGCCAGCAGCTCCGGGACTCCCAATCAGCCCCAGCATTTT. This translates into CASSSGTPNQPQHF.

The CDR3 region is CASGLGTLSTDTQYF. The DNA for the CDR3 is TGCGCCAGCGGACTAGGGACACTCAGCACAGATACGCAGTATTTT. This sequence joins TRBV5-1 and TRBJ2-3, with D perhaps TRBD2 (7 bases). Germline V gene data show CDR1 as SGHRS and CDR2 as YFSETQ. CDR3 size: 15 residues. The V end was cut by 7 bases, the J end by 0 bases, with 15 bases between. Drawing the rest from reference TRBV5-1 and TRBJ2-3, the complete variable domain is KAGVTQTPRYLIKTRGQQVTLSCSPISGHRSVSWYQQTPGQGLQFLFEYFSETQRNKGNFPGRFSGRQFSNSRSEMNVSTLELGDSALYLCASGLGTLSTDTQYFGPGTRLTVL.

The chain links TRBV7-2 to TRBJ2-7; TRBD2 agrees at 9 bases. The V gene's germline CDR1 is SGHTA and CDR2 FQGNSA. The CDR3 contains 15 residues. Trimming cost V 5 bases and J 7 bases; bases outside gene matches: 12. The CDR3 sequence is CASSPMGGRAGEQYF. The CDR3 bases are TGTGCCAGCAGCCCTATGGGCGGGAGGGCAGGGGAGCAGTACTTC.

This clone has only one observation. The chain uses TRBV7-2 and TRBJ2-7; TRBD1 matches at 9 bases. The CDR3 covers 14 residues. J was trimmed by 3 bases and V by 5 bases; bases with no gene match: 5. CDR1 and CDR2 from the germline V gene are SGHTA and FQGNSA. The DNA for the CDR3 is TGTGCCAGCAGCAGACAGGGGGGGTTCTACGAGCAGTACTTC. Amino acid sequence: CASSRQGGFYEQYF.

The table lists this clone with a few counts. The chain links TRBV14 to TRBJ1-1, with 8 nucleotides matching TRBD1. In germline, CDR1 is SGHDN, CDR2 FVKESK. The CDR3 sequence is 15 residues long. Trimming at V came to 1 base and at J to 8 bases, leaving 9 bases not matched to a gene. Written as DNA, the CDR3 is TGTGCCAGCAGCCAAGGGACAGGGAGGGCCCGGGAAGCTTTCTTT. It is translated as CASSQGTGRAREAFF.

The rearrangement joins TRBV19 to TRBJ1-1; 7 bases are a match to TRBD1. The CDR3 runs 12 residues. Germline assignment: CDR1 LNHDA and CDR2 SQIVND (reference sequence). Trimming cost V 8 bases and J 3 bases; bases outside gene matches: 3. Written as DNA, the CDR3 is TGTGCCAGTGGGGACAGTTACACTGAAGCTTTCTTT. It is translated as CASGDSYTEAFF.

This clone was counted once. The chain joins TRBV6-6 to TRBJ1-5; D perhaps matches TRBD1 (6 bases). The CDR3 spans 15 residues. The germline CDR1 and CDR2 sequences are MNHNY and SVGAGI (reference sequence). Deletions cut 5 bases from V and 4 bases from J, with 15 bases between. The CDR3 nucleotides are TGTGCCAGCAGTCCAAGCGGACAGTCGAATCAGCCCCAGCATTTT. Translated: CASSPSGQSNQPQHF.

The sample holds a few counts of this clone. The gene calls are TRBV9 and TRBJ2-3; 9 bases fit TRBD1. The germline CDR1 and CDR2 sequences are SGDLS and YYNGEE. The CDR3 runs 15 residues. Trimming took 3 bases from V and 4 from J; bases not matched to a gene: 6. The CDR3 DNA reads as TGTGCCAGCAGCGAGGGGGGACAGGGTCCAGATACGCAGTATTTT. This gives the protein CASSEGGQGPDTQYF.